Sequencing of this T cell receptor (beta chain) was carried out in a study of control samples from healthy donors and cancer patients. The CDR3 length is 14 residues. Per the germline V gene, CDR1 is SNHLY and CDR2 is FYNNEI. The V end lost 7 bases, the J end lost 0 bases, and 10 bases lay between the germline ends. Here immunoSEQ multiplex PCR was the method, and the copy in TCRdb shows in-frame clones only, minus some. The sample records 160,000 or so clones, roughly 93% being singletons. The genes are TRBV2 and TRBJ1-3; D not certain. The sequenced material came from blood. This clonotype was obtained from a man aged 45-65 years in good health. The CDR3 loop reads CASTPTSSGNTIYF. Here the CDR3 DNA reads TGTGCCAGCACTCCGACAAGCTCTGGAAACACCATATATTTT.